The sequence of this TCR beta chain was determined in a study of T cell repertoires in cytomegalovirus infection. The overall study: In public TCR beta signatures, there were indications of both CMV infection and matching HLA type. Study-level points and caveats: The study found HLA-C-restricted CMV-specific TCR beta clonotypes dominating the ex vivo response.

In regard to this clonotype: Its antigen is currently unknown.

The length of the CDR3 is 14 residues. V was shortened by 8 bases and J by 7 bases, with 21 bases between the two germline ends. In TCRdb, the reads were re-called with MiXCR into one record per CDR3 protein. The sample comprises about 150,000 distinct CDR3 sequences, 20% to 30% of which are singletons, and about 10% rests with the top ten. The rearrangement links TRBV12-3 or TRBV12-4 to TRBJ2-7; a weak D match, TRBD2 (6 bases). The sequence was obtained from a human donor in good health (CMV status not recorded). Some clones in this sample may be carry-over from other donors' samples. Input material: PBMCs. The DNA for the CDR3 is TGTGCCAGCGAACTCGGGACTGCGCTCGGGGAGCAGTACTTC. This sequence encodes CASELGTALGEQYF.